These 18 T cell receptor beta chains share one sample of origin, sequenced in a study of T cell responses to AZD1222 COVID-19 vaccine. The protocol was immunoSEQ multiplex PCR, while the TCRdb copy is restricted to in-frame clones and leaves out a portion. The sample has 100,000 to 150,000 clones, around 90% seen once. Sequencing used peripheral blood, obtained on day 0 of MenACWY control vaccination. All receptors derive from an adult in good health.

The CDR3 protein is CASSPRAASGANVLTF. CDR3 nucleotide sequence: TGTGCCAGCAGCCCCCGGGCGGCATCTGGGGCCAACGTCCTGACTTTC. The chain is built from TRBV7-8 and TRBJ2-6; no definite D call. V was pared by 5 bases and J by 1 base, with 12 bases between. The CDR3 length is 16 residues. Germline lookup yields CDR1 SGHVS and CDR2 FQNEAQ.

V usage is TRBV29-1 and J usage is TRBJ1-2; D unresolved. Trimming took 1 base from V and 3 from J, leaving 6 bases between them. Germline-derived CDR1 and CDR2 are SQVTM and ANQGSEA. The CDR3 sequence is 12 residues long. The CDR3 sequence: CSVEGKDYGYTF. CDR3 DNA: TGCAGCGTTGAAGGCAAAGACTATGGCTACACCTTC.

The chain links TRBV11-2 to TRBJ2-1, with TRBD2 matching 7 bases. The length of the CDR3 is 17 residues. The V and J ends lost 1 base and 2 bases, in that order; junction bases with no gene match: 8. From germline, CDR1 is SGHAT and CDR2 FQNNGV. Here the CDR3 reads CASSLGFERGAYNEQFF. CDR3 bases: TGTGCCAGCAGCTTAGGTTTTGAGCGGGGAGCCTACAATGAGCAGTTCTTC.

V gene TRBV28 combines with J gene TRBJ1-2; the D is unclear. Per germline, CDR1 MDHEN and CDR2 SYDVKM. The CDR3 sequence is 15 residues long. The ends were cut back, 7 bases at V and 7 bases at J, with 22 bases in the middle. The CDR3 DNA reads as TGTGCCAGCATCTCGGGTAGCTGGAGACGCGGTGGCTACACCTTC. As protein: CASISGSWRRGGYTF.

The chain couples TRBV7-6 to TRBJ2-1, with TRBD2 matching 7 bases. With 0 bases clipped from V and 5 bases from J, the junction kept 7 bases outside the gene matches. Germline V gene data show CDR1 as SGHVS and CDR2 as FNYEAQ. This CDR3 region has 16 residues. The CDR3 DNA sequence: TGTGCCAGCAGCTTAGCGCTCTGGGAGGGCCACAATGAGCAGTTCTTC. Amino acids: CASSLALWEGHNEQFF.

The CDR3: CATSFGFQETQYF. The CDR3 DNA reads as TGTGCCACCAGTTTCGGGTTCCAAGAGACCCAGTACTTC. The V and J genes are TRBV15 and TRBJ2-5; no clear D gene. The V and J ends lost 6 bases and 1 base respectively, with 9 bases between them. This CDR3 region has 13 residues. Germline V gives CDR1 LNHNV, CDR2 YYDKDF (reference sequence).

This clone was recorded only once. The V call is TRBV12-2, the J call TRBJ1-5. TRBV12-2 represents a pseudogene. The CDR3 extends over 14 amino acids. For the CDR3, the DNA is TGTGCAAGTCGCCGTGAATATAGCAATCAGCCCCAGCATTTT. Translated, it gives CASRREYSNQPQHF.

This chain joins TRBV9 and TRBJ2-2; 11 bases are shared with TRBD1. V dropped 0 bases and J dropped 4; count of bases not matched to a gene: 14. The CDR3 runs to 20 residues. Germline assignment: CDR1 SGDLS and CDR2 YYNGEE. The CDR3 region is CASSVGPIIRDRGATGELFF. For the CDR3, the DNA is TGTGCCAGCAGCGTAGGACCCATCATCCGGGACAGGGGGGCCACCGGGGAGCTGTTTTTT.

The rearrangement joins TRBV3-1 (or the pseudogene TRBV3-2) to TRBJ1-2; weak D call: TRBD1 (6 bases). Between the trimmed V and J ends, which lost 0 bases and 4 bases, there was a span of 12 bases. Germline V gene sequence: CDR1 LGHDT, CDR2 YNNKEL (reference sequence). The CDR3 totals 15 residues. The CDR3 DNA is TGTGCCAGCAGCCAAGATTGGGACACCTTCTATGGCTACACCTTC. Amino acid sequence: CASSQDWDTFYGYTF.

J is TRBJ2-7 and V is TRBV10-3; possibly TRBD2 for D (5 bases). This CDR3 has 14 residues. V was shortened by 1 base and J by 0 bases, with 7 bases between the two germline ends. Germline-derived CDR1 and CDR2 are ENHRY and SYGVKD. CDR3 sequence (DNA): TGTGCCATCAGTGAGTTCGGGGACTCCTACGAGCAGTACGTC. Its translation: CAISEFGDSYEQYV.

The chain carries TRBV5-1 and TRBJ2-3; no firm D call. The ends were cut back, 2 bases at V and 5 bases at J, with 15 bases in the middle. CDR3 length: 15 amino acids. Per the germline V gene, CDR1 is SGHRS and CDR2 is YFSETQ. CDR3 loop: CASSLEVASGDTQYF. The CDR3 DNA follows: TGCGCCAGCAGCTTAGAGGTGGCCTCGGGAGATACGCAGTATTTT. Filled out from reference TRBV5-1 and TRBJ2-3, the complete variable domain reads KAGVTQTPRYLIKTRGQQVTLSCSPISGHRSVSWYQQTPGQGLQFLFEYFSETQRNKGNFPGRFSGRQFSNSRSEMNVSTLELGDSALYLCASSLEVASGDTQYFGPGTRLTVL.

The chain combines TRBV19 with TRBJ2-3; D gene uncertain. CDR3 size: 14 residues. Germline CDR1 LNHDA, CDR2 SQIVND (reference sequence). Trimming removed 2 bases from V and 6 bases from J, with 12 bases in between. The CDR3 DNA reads TGTGCCAGTAGTATACAAGGAAGCGCGGATACGCAGTATTTT. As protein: CASSIQGSADTQYF.

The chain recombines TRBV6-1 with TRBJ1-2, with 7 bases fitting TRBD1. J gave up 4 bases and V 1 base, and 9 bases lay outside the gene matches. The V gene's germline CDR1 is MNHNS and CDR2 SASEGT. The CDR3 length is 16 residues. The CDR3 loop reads CASSEDPTGDGYGYTF. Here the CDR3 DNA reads TGTGCCAGCAGTGAAGACCCAACAGGGGACGGCTATGGCTACACCTTC.

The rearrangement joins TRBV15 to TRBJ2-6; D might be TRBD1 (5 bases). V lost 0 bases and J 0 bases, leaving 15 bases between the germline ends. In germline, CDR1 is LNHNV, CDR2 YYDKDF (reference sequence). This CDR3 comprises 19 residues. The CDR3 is CATSRDGKGRSSGANVLTF. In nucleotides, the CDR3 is TGTGCCACCAGCAGAGATGGTAAGGGGCGGTCCTCTGGGGCCAACGTCCTGACTTTC. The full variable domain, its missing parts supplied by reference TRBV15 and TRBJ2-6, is DAMVIQNPRYQVTQFGKPVTLSCSQTLNHNVMYWYQQKSSQAPKLLFHYYDKDFNNEADTPDNFQSRRPNTSFCFLDIRSPGLGDTAMYLCATSRDGKGRSSGANVLTFGAGSRLTVL.

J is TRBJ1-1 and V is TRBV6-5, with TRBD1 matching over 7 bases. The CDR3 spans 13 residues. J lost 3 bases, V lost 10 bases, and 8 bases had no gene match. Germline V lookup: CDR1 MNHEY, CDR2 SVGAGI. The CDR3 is CATEQGLDTEAFF. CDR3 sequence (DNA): TGTGCCACCGAACAGGGGTTGGACACTGAAGCTTTCTTT.

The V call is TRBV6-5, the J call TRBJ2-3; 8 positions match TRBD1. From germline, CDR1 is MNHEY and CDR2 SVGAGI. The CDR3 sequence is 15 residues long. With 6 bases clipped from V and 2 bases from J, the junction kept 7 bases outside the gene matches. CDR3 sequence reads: CASRQQGVLTDTQYF. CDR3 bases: TGTGCCAGCAGACAACAGGGGGTCCTCACAGATACGCAGTATTTT.

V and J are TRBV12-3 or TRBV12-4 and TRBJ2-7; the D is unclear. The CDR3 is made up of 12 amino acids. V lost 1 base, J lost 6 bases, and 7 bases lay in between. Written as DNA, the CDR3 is TGTGCCAGCAGTTTAGGCAGGTTCGAGCAGTACTTC. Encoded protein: CASSLGRFEQYF.

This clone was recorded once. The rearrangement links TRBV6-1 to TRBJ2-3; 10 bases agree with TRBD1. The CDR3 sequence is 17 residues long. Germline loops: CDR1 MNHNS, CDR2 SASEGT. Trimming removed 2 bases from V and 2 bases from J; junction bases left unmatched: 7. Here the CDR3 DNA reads TGTGCCAGCAGTGAACAATGGGGACAGGGGTTCACAGATACGCAGTATTTT. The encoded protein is CASSEQWGQGFTDTQYF.